This T cell receptor (beta chain) was sequenced during a study of cytomegalovirus exposure and HLA in healthy donors. Across the study: From 150 million to 200 million T cells, an earlier analysis saw 90 million to 130 million unique TCR beta sequences. Falling in the Caucasian-associated ancestry cluster were 80% to 85% of under 500 genotyped donors.

Overall study results and limits: The authors later found HLA-associated TCR beta chains more clonally expanded than equally common others.

The CDR3 has 18 amino acids. Germline V gives CDR1 SNHLY, CDR2 FYNNEI. After removal of 6 bases from V and 4 bases from J, the junction contained 16 bases not matched to a gene. PCR was performed using 60 Vbeta and 13 Jbeta primers. Using immunoSEQ multiplex PCR, the repertoire was profiled, and TCRdb retains in-frame clones only, with some absent. The sample contains more than 70,000 clones, 76% of which appear only once. Of note for this clone: Its target is unknown.

Sample: PBMCs. The chain carries TRBV2 and TRBJ1-3; 9 bases are a match to TRBD1. The receptor comes from a man aged 35 to 55 in good health and CMV-seronegative. As DNA, the CDR3 is TGTGCCAGCAGCTGGATGGGACTACAGGGGGCCTCGGGAAACACCATATATTTT. This encodes CASSWMGLQGASGNTIYF.